The 19 T cell receptor beta chains given below trace back to one sample, sequenced in a study of T cell repertoires in cytomegalovirus infection. TCRdb fed the reads into MiXCR, producing one record per CDR3 protein. The sample holds 310,000 or so distinct CDR3 sequences, about 8.8% seen once. Sequenced sample: PBMCs. These receptors were collected from a human donor in good health (CMV status not recorded). Some clones in this sample may be carry-over from other donors' samples.

V and J are TRBV15 and TRBJ1-3; the D is unclear. CDR3 length equals 15 residues. Trimming took 1 base from V and 2 from J, leaving 9 bases between them. Germline V gene sequence: CDR1 LNHNV, CDR2 YYDKDF (reference sequence). This CDR3 reads CATSRAYYTGNTIYF. In nucleotides, the CDR3 is TGTGCCACCAGCAGAGCTTACTACACTGGAAACACCATATATTTT.

This clonotype has just a few counts. CDR3 amino acids: CASTDLLGTEAFF. DNA for the CDR3: TGTGCCAGCACCGACCTTCTAGGTACTGAAGCTTTCTTT. The J gene is TRBJ1-1, the V gene TRBV7-9, with D unresolved. The length of the CDR3 is 13 residues. The V and J ends lost 7 bases and 5 bases respectively, with 14 bases between them. Germline-derived CDR1 and CDR2 are SEHNR and FQNEAQ (reference sequence). Filled out from reference TRBV7-9 and TRBJ1-1, the complete variable domain reads DTGVSQNPRHKITKRGQNVTFRCDPISEHNRLYWYRQTLGQGPEFLTYFQNEAQLEKSRLLSDRFSAERPKGSFSTLEIQRTEQGDSAMYLCASTDLLGTEAFFGQGTRLTVV.

V is TRBV6-2 or TRBV6-3 and J is TRBJ1-5, with D uncertain. V lost 5 bases, J lost 5 bases, and 16 bases lay in between. Germline V gene data show CDR1 as MNHEY and CDR2 as SVGEGT. CDR3 size: 15 residues. CDR3 nucleotide sequence: TGTGCCAGCAGTGTCCGGACGGGCCGGGATCAGCCCCAGCATTTT. It specifies CASSVRTGRDQPQHF.

This clonotype came up many times. The chain combines TRBV6-1 with TRBJ1-5, with 8 bases identical to TRBD1. V trimming: 6 bases; J trimming: 6 bases; junction bases outside the gene matches: 4. CDR1 is MNHNS and CDR2 is SASEGT in the germline V gene. This CDR3 is 13 amino acids long. CDR3 region: CASRQGEGQPQHF. CDR3 coding DNA: TGTGCCAGCAGACAGGGGGAAGGTCAGCCCCAGCATTTT.

The sample holds many counts of this clonotype. The chain has TRBV5-6 and TRBJ1-2, with D perhaps TRBD1 (5 bases). V shed 4 bases and J shed 7 bases, with 11 bases lying between them. CDR3 size: 12 residues. The germline gives CDR1 SGHDT, CDR2 YYEEEE. The CDR3 coding sequence is TGTGCCAGCAGCCCGCGGGGGTTTGGCTACACCTTC. Translation gives CASSPRGFGYTF.

This clonotype has a count of ten or more. The rearrangement joins TRBV9 to TRBJ2-3; D tentatively fits TRBD1 or TRBD2 (6 bases each). Trimming cost V 1 base and J 2 bases, with 14 bases left between them. The CDR3 has 16 amino acids. Per germline, CDR1 SGDLS and CDR2 YYNGEE. CDR3 coding DNA: TGTGCCAGCAGCGTAAGGGGGGCTCCAACCACAGATACGCAGTATTTT. This gives the protein CASSVRGAPTTDTQYF.

The V and J genes are TRBV10-3 and TRBJ2-2; 8 bases fit TRBD1. CDR3 length: 13 amino acids. Per the germline V gene, CDR1 is ENHRY and CDR2 is SYGVKD. Trimming took 4 bases from V and 5 from J; bases not matched to a gene: 0. The DNA for the CDR3 is TGTGCCATCAGTGGGACAGGGACCGGGGAGCTGTTTTTT. It translates to CAISGTGTGELFF.

At least ten counts were recorded for this clonotype. The chain employs TRBV12-3 or TRBV12-4 and TRBJ2-5, with D possibly being TRBD1 or TRBD2 (5 bases each). Trimming took off 5 bases at V and 4 bases at J, with 17 bases between the two ends. This CDR3 spans 15 amino acids. The CDR3 coding sequence is TGTGCCAGCAGTGGGGGTCGACAGCGGCGAGAGACCCAGTACTTC. Translating it yields CASSGGRQRRETQYF.

This clonotype was counted many times. The chain combines TRBV5-1 with TRBJ2-1; TRBD1 matches at 8 bases. Germline assignment: CDR1 SGHRS and CDR2 YFSETQ. The CDR3 covers 16 residues. V lost 2 bases to trimming and J lost 8 bases; unmatched junction nucleotides: 12. CDR3 bases: TGCGCCAGCAGCTTAATAACCGGGACAGGAACTGATGAGCAGTTCTTC. Amino acids: CASSLITGTGTDEQFF. Combining the CDR3 with reference TRBV5-1 and TRBJ2-1 gives the whole variable domain KAGVTQTPRYLIKTRGQQVTLSCSPISGHRSVSWYQQTPGQGLQFLFEYFSETQRNKGNFPGRFSGRQFSNSRSEMNVSTLELGDSALYLCASSLITGTGTDEQFFGPGTRLTVL.

This clonotype has at least ten counts. This sequence joins TRBV15 and TRBJ2-5; TRBD1 matches 8 bases. Germline V gene data show CDR1 as LNHNV and CDR2 as YYDKDF (reference sequence). This CDR3 region has 15 residues. With 0 bases clipped from V and 3 bases from J, the junction kept 3 bases outside the gene matches. For the CDR3, the DNA is TGTGCCACCAGCAGAGAGTGGACAGGGAAAGAGACCCAGTACTTC. Translated: CATSREWTGKETQYF.

This clonotype was observed at least ten times. This clone may be a read error of a much larger clone one base away. V is TRBV12-3 or TRBV12-4 and J is TRBJ2-7; no firm D call. The CDR3 runs to 13 residues. Trimming stripped 7 bases from V and 3 bases from J, with 13 bases between. CDR3 protein: CASIFGRSYEQYF. The CDR3, as DNA: TGTGCCAGCATTTTCGGTCGGAGCTACGAGCAGTACTTC.

This clonotype was seen repeatedly, ten times or more. This chain connects TRBV7-2 to TRBJ1-2; D is undetermined. Trimming left V 0 bases short and J 8 bases short, with 7 bases between. Germline CDR1 SGHTA, CDR2 FQGNSA. CDR3 length: 12 amino acids. The CDR3 spells CASSLAGLGYTF. The CDR3 bases are TGTGCCAGCAGCTTAGCTGGGTTAGGCTACACCTTC.

The V and J genes are TRBV28 and TRBJ1-1; D not certain. This CDR3 spans 12 amino acids. The V and J ends lost 5 bases and 4 bases respectively, with 8 bases between them. Germline CDR1 reads MDHEN; CDR2 reads SYDVKM. CDR3 amino acids: CASSLQFTEAFF. CDR3 in DNA: TGTGCCAGCAGTCTACAGTTCACTGAAGCTTTCTTT. Based on the CDR3 plus reference TRBV28 and TRBJ1-1, the full variable domain is DVKVTQSSRYLVKRTGEKVFLECVQDMDHENMFWYRQDPGLGLRLIYFSYDVKMKEKGDIPEGYSVSREKKERFSLILESASTNQTSMYLCASSLQFTEAFFGQGTRLTVV.

Ten or more counts support this clonotype. V usage is TRBV12-3 or TRBV12-4 and J usage is TRBJ1-1, with D unclear. The length of the CDR3 is 15 residues. V lost 1 base to trimming and J lost 0 bases, with 9 bases between them. As DNA, the CDR3 is TGTGCCAGCAGTTTAGGGTCTTACATGAACACTGAAGCTTTCTTT. Amino acid sequence: CASSLGSYMNTEAFF.

This clonotype appeared a few times. This chain links TRBV5-3 with TRBJ2-3; 14 nucleotides match TRBD2. TRBV5-3 is annotated as an ORF whose role is uncertain. V was pared by 8 bases and J by 6 bases, with 11 bases of the junction left unmatched. This CDR3 is 16 amino acids long. CDR3 residues: CASSPRTSGGPDTQYF. For the CDR3, the DNA is TGTGCCAGCAGCCCTCGGACTAGCGGGGGGCCCGATACGCAGTATTTT.

Only a few counts were recorded for this clonotype. The rearrangement uses TRBV18 and TRBJ2-1; 14 bases agree with TRBD2. From germline, CDR1 is KGHSH and CDR2 LQKENI. V lost 0 bases and J lost 7; bases outside the gene matches: 5. This CDR3 comprises 17 residues. CDR3 DNA sequence: TGTGCCAGCTCACCACCCGGACTAGCGGGGGGTGGGAATGAGCAGTTCTTC. The encoded protein is CASSPPGLAGGGNEQFF. Drawing the rest from reference TRBV18 and TRBJ2-1, the complete variable domain is NAGVMQNPRHLVRRRGQEARLRCSPMKGHSHVYWYRQLPEEGLKFMVYLQKENIIDESGMPKERFSAEFPKEGPSILRIQQVVRGDSAAYFCASSPPGLAGGGNEQFFGPGTRLTVL.

Here the CDR3 DNA reads TGTGCCAGCAGCCTCTCTAGCGAGGGGGCCGGTTTGAGGTCCTACAATGAGCAGTTCTTC. Its protein product is CASSLSSEGAGLRSYNEQFF. V and J are TRBV5-6 and TRBJ2-1, with D possibly TRBD1 on 7 matching bases. Trimming took 4 bases from V and 1 from J, leaving 27 bases between them. In germline, CDR1 is SGHDT, CDR2 YYEEEE. The CDR3 is made up of 20 amino acids.

This rearrangement joins TRBV28 to TRBJ1-4; D unclear. Trimming cost V 6 bases and J 12 bases, with 14 bases left between them. CDR1 is MDHEN and CDR2 is SYDVKM in the germline V gene. This CDR3 has 12 amino acids. The CDR3 here is CASRANPQELFF. CDR3 nucleotide sequence: TGTGCCAGCAGAGCCAACCCCCAGGAACTGTTTTTT.

This clonotype was seen a handful of times. The chain combines TRBV20-1 with TRBJ2-5; 10 bases line up with TRBD2. The length of the CDR3 is 12 residues. Germline assignment: CDR1 DFQATT and CDR2 SNEGSKA (reference sequence). Trimming took 6 bases from V and 5 from J; bases not matched to a gene: 3. The CDR3 DNA is TGCAGTGCCCAGCGGGGGGGGGAGACCCAGTACTTC. Its protein is CSAQRGGETQYF.